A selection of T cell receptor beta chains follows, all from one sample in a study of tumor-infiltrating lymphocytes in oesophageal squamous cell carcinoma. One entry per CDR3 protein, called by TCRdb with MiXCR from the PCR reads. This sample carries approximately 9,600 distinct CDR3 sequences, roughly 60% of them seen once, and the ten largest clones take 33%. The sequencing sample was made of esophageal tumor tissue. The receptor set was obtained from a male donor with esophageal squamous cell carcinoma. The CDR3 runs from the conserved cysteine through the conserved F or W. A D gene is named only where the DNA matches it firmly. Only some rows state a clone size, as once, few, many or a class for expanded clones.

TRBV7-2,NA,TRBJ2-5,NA,CASSLSSETQYF,TGTGCCAGCAGCTTATCATCTGAGACCCAGTACTTC
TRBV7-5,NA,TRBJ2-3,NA,CISVPPLRLGRPQYF,NA
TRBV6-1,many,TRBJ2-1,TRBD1,CASRPGQGPYNEQFF,TGTGCCAGCAGGCCGGGACAGGGCCCTTACAATGAGCAGTTCTTC
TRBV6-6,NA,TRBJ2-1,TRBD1,CASKPRDSSNEQFF,TGTGCCAGCAAACCTCGGGACAGCTCCAATGAGCAGTTCTTC
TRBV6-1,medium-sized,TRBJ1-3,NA,CASSGDSGNTIYF,TGTGCCAGCAGTGGTGACAGCGGAAACACCATATATTTT
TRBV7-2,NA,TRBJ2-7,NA,CASSQAIGSVDEQYF,TGTGCCAGCAGCCAGGCGATAGGGTCGGTTGACGAGCAGTACTTC
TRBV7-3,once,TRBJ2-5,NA,CASSLGSETAFQETQYF,TGTGCCAGCAGCTTAGGTTCCGAGACAGCCTTCCAAGAGACCCAGTACTTC
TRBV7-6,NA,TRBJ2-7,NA,CASSLPDSYEQYF,TGTGCCAGCAGCTTACCCGACAGTTACGAGCAGTACTTC